The clone carrying this TCR beta chain was picked up one time. Its antigen is unknown. CDR1 is SGHRS and CDR2 is YFSETQ in the germline V gene. This CDR3 has 16 residues. V shed 0 bases and J shed 9 bases, with 16 bases lying between them. This specimen belongs to a study of vaccination effects on CD4 cells after COVID-19. Study-wide points: Early timepoints after infection were absent, and convalescent patients were few in the study.

The assay was immunoSEQ multiplex PCR, and TCRdb's table has in-frame clones only and misses some. The sample lists about 46,000 clones, 65% to 80% occurring once. Before any sequencing was done, the ViraFEST assay used viral peptide pools to expand antigen-specific CD4+ T cells. Between days 9 and 10 of culture, CD4+ T cells were separated out. BNT162b2 vaccine or mRNA-1273 vaccine was given to participants in two doses. It was on days 3 and 7 that half the medium was replaced with IL-2 medium. Sequenced material: CD4+ T cells from PBMCs cultured with HCoV-OC43 spike peptides, taken after COVID-19 vaccination. Specified subset: HCoV-OC43 spike overlapping peptide pool stimulation. This sequence originates from a human donor who received a COVID-19 vaccine. The rearrangement links TRBV5-1 to TRBJ1-6; weak D call: TRBD1 (5 bases). CDR3 bases: TGCGCCAGCAGCTTGGTTCCAGGGCCGGGCGGTTCACCCCTCCACTTT. As protein: CASSLVPGPGGSPLHF.